This T cell receptor beta chain was identified in a study of shared clonotypes between healthy human individuals. A word on this clone: Antigen: not known.

Germline CDR1 reads SGHAT; CDR2 reads FQNNGV. This CDR3 is built from 16 residues. With 3 bases clipped from V and 5 bases from J, the junction kept 4 bases outside the gene matches. Generated by immunoSEQ multiplex PCR, the TCRdb table keeps only in-frame clones and is missing some. The sample lists roughly 100,000 clones, approximately 70% seen once, with about 24% in the top ten. General observations from the study: Only blood samples were collected, and tissue repertoires likely differ. Sharing of clonotypes among donors was expected to vary with sequencing depth.

CD8 memory was a combination of CD45RO+ cells and CCR7-negative CD45RA+ TemRA cells. The sequence was obtained from a woman aged 25-40 years in good health. V gene TRBV11-2 combines with J gene TRBJ2-7; 16 bases fit TRBD2. Specimen: memory CD8+ T cells sorted from blood. This sample's subset: CD45RO+ cells pooled with CCR7-negative TemRA cells. The CDR3 is CASSFSGLAGGDEQYF. CDR3 in DNA: TGTGCCAGCAGCTTTTCGGGACTAGCGGGAGGGGACGAGCAGTACTTC. The full variable domain, with the rest looked up from reference TRBV11-2 and TRBJ2-7, is EAGVAQSPRYKIIEKRQSVAFWCNPISGHATLYWYQQILGQGPKLLIQFQNNGVVDDSQLPKDRFSAERLKGVDSTLKIQPAKLEDSAVYLCASSFSGLAGGDEQYFGPGTRLTVT.